These 3 T cell receptor beta chains were all obtained from the same sample, sequenced in a study of blood T cell repertoires in COVID-19 (dated by TCRdb to 2020 to 2021). Receptor amplification or capture employed the immunoSEQ multiplex PCR assay. As stored in TCRdb, this immuneACCESS dataset retains in-frame rearrangements with V and J assigned. A fraction of the clones does not appear; measured against another copy, unresolved V genes explain less than half of the discrepancy, and the remainder lacks a known reason. Within this sample are 250,000 or so clones, with roughly 80% of them counted one time only. The ten biggest clones cover around 1.8% of the sample. The material sequenced was PBMCs or T cells enriched from blood (not recorded which). Receptors originate from a man between 60 and 75 years old who had recovered from COVID-19.

V usage is TRBV5-1 and J usage is TRBJ2-5, with a weak D call TRBD1 (8 bases). This CDR3 has 15 residues. V dropped 4 bases and J dropped 6 bases, with 19 bases sitting between them. CDR1 is SGHRS and CDR2 is YFSETQ in the germline V gene. Here the CDR3 DNA reads TGCGCCAGCAGCGGGGGGGACAGGTCCTGGCAGACCCAGTACTTC. Translated: CASSGGDRSWQTQYF.

V is TRBV5-1 and J is TRBJ2-3; the D gene is possibly TRBD1 (5 bases). The CDR3 is 14 residues long. CDR1 and CDR2 from the germline V gene are SGHRS and YFSETQ. Trimming shortened V by 2 bases and J by 0 bases, and 7 bases separated the two germline ends. The DNA of the CDR3 is TGCGCCAGCAGCTTTGACAGTAGCACAGATACGCAGTATTTT. This gives the protein CASSFDSSTDTQYF.

This clone was seen just once. The V gene is TRBV6-5, the J gene TRBJ1-4, with a weak D call TRBD1 (6 bases). Germline-derived CDR1 and CDR2 are MNHEY and SVGAGI. With 5 bases removed from V and 7 bases from J, the gap between germline ends came to 11 bases. The CDR3 length is 13 residues. The chain's CDR3 is CASSNRGGEKLFF. For the CDR3, the DNA is TGTGCCAGCAGTAATAGGGGGGGTGAAAAACTGTTTTTT.